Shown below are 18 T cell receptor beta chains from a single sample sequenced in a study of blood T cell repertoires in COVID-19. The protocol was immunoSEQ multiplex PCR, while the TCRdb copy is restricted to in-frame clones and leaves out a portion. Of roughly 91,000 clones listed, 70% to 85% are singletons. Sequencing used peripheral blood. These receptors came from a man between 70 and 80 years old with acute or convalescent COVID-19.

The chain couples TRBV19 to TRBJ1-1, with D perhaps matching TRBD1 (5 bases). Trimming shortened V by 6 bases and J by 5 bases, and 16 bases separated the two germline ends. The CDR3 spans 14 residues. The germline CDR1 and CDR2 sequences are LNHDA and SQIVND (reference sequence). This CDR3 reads CASRNPRDWTEAFF. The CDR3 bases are TGTGCCAGTAGGAACCCCAGGGATTGGACTGAAGCTTTCTTT.

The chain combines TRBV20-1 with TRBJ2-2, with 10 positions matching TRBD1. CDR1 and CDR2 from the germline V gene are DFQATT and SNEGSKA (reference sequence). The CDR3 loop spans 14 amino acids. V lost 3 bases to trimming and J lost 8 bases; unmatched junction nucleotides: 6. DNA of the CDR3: TGCAGTGCTAGTTGGGACAGGGGATCTGGGGAGCTGTTTTTT. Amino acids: CSASWDRGSGELFF.

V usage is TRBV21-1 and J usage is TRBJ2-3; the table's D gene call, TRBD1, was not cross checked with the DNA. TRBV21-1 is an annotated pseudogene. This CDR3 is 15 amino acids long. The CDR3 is CASSFLGQGTDTQYF. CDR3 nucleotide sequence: TGTGCCAGCAGCTTTCTGGGACAGGGGACAGATACGCAGTATTTT.

The CDR3 here is CASSTLLRGIQYF. CDR3 in DNA: TGTGCCAGCAGTACCCTGCTCAGGGGCATTCAGTACTTC. The gene calls are TRBV6-5 and TRBJ2-4; a possible D gene is TRBD1 (6 bases). The CDR3 loop spans 13 amino acids. The germline gives CDR1 MNHEY, CDR2 SVGAGI. V lost 5 bases and J 9 bases, leaving 14 bases between the germline ends.

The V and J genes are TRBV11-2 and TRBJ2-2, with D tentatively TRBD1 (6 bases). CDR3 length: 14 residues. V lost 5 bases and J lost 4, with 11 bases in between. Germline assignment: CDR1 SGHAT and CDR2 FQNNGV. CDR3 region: CASSPDRVTGELFF. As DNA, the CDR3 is TGTGCCAGCAGCCCGGACAGAGTCACCGGGGAGCTGTTTTTT. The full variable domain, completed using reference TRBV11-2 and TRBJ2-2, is EAGVAQSPRYKIIEKRQSVAFWCNPISGHATLYWYQQILGQGPKLLIQFQNNGVVDDSQLPKDRFSAERLKGVDSTLKIQPAKLEDSAVYLCASSPDRVTGELFFGEGSRLTVL.

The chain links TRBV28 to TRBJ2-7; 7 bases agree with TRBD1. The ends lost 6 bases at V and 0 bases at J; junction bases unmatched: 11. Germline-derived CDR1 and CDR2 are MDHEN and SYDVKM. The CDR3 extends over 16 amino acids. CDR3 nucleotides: TGTGCCAGCAGCCACAGATTGACAGGGAACTCCTACGAGCAGTACTTC. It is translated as CASSHRLTGNSYEQYF.

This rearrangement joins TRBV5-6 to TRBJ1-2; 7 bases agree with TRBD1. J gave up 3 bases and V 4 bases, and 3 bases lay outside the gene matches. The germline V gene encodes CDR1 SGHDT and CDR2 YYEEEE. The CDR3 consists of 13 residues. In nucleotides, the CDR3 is TGTGCCAGCAGCATCGACAGGGACTATGGCTACACCTTC. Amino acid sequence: CASSIDRDYGYTF.

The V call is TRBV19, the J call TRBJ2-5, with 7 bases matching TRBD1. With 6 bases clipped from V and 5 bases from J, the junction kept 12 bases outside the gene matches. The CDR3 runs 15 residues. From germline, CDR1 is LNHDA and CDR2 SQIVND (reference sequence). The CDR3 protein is CASSTPGRGMETQYF. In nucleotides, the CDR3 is TGTGCCAGTAGCACTCCTGGCAGGGGGATGGAGACCCAGTACTTC.

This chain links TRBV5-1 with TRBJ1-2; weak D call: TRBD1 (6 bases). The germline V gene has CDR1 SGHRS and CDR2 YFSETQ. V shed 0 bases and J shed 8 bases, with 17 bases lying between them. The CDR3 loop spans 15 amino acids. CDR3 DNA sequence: TGCGCCAGCAGCTTGGAAATCAGCCAGGGGATGGGCTACACCTTC. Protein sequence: CASSLEISQGMGYTF.

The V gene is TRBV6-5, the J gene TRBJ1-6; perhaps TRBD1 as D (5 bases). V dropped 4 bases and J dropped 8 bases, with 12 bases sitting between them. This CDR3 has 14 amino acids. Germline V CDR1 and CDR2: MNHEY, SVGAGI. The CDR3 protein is CASSWGRADSPLHF. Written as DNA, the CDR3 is TGTGCCAGCAGTTGGGGCAGGGCGGATTCACCCCTCCACTTT.

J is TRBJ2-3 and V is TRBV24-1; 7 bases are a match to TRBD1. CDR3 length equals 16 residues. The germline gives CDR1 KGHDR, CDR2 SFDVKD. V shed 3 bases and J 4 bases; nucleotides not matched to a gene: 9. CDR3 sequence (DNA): TGTGCCACCAGTGATAGAGGGGGCAGGGGATCAGATACGCAGTATTTT. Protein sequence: CATSDRGGRGSDTQYF.

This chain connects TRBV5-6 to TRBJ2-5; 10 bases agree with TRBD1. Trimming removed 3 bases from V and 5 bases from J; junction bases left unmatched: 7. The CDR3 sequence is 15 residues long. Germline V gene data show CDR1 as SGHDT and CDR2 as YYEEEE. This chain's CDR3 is CASSSKTGGSETQYF. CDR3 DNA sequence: TGTGCCAGCAGCTCCAAGACAGGGGGCTCGGAGACCCAGTACTTC. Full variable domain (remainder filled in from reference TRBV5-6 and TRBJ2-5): DAGVTQSPTHLIKTRGQQVTLRCSPKSGHDTVSWYQQALGQGPQFIFQYYEEEERQRGNFPDRFSGHQFPNYSSELNVNALLLGDSALYLCASSSKTGGSETQYFGPGTRLLVL.

The DNA for the CDR3 is TGTGCCAGCTCACCCGGGGGAGTGGCTTTCTTT. Amino acids: CASSPGGVAFF. The rearrangement uses TRBV18 and TRBJ1-1; a weak D match, TRBD1 (5 bases). V lost 3 bases, J lost 11 bases, and 10 bases lay in between. This CDR3 is built from 11 residues. Germline V gives CDR1 KGHSH, CDR2 LQKENI.

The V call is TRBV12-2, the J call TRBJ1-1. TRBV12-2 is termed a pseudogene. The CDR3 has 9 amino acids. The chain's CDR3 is CASRLGTFF. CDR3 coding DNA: TGTGCAAGTCGCTTAGGTACTTTCTTT.

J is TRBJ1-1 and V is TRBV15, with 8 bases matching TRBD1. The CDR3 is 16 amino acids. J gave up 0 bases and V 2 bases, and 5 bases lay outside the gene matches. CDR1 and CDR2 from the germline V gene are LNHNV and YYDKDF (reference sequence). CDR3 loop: CATSRKMTGVNTEAFF. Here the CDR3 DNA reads TGTGCCACCAGCAGAAAAATGACAGGGGTGAACACTGAAGCTTTCTTT.

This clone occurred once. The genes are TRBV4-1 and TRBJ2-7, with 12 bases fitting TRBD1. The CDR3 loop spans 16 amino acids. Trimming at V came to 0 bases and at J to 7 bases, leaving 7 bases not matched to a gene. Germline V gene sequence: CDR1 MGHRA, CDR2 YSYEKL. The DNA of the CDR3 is TGCGCCAGCAGCCAAGATGCGCGGGACAGGGGGCATGAGCAGTACTTC. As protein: CASSQDARDRGHEQYF.

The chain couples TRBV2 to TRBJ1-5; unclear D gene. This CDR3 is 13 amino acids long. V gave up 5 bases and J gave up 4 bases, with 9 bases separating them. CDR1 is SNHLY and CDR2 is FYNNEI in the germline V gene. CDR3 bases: TGTGCCAGCAGTCGCGACTGGAATCAGCCCCAGCATTTT. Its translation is CASSRDWNQPQHF. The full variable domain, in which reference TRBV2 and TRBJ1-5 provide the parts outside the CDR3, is EPEVTQTPSHQVTQMGQEVILRCVPISNHLYFYWYRQILGQKVEFLVSFYNNEISEKSEIFDDQFSVERPDGSNFTLKIRSTKLEDSAMYFCASSRDWNQPQHFGDGTRLSIL.

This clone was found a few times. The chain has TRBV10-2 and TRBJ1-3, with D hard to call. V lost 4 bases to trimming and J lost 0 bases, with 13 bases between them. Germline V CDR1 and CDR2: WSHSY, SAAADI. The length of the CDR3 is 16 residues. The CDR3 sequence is CASSAVMKISGNTIYF. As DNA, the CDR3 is TGCGCCAGCAGTGCGGTCATGAAAATCTCTGGAAACACCATATATTTT.